This passage covers 30 T cell receptor beta chains from one sample sequenced in a study of OX40 agonist ivuxolimab in advanced cancers. Only in-frame clones appear in the TCRdb table, and some are missing; sequencing was by immunoSEQ multiplex PCR. Of some 45,000 clones in the sample, roughly 86% were seen once. Here the sequenced sample was CD4+ or CD8+ T cells sorted from blood, taken in a trial of the OX40 agonist ivuxolimab. The receptors originated from an adult with an advanced solid tumor such as melanoma, head and neck, liver or kidney cancer.

By share of the sample, this clone is medium-sized. The genes are TRBV7-9 and TRBJ1-4; the D gene is possibly TRBD1 (6 bases). This CDR3 has 15 amino acids. The ends were cut back, 5 bases at V and 7 bases at J, with 17 bases in the middle. Germline V gives CDR1 SEHNR, CDR2 FQNEAQ (reference sequence). CDR3 protein: CASSEGAGDSEKLFF. The DNA of the CDR3 is TGTGCCAGCAGCGAAGGGGCAGGGGATAGTGAAAAACTGTTTTTT.

This sequence joins TRBV6-4 and TRBJ1-1, with 9 bases lining up with TRBD1. The CDR3 spans 13 residues. CDR1 is MRHNA, CDR2 SNTAGT, per germline. Trimming at V came to 6 bases and at J to 3 bases, leaving 2 bases not matched to a gene. The CDR3 protein is CASRGQGDTEAFF. The CDR3 DNA reads as TGTGCCAGCAGGGGACAGGGTGACACTGAAGCTTTCTTT.

The chain carries TRBV13 and TRBJ2-1; maybe TRBD1 (6 bases). Germline loops: CDR1 PRHDT, CDR2 FYEKMQ (reference sequence). CDR3 length: 16 amino acids. V dropped 0 bases and J dropped 0 bases, with 9 bases sitting between them. CDR3 sequence (DNA): TGTGCCAGCAGCTTAGGGGGGGCGGCCTCCTACAATGAGCAGTTCTTC. Protein sequence: CASSLGGAASYNEQFF.

The J gene is TRBJ1-1, the V gene TRBV4-1; 8 positions match TRBD1. Germline assignment: CDR1 MGHRA and CDR2 YSYEKL. This CDR3 region has 16 residues. The V segment lost 0 bases and the J segment 4 bases; nucleotides outside the gene matches: 7. The CDR3 region has the DNA TGCGCCAGCAGCCAAGATCCCCAGGGGGCCGGCACTGAAGCTTTCTTT. Translated: CASSQDPQGAGTEAFF.

The chain joins TRBV5-1 to TRBJ1-5; 8 nucleotides align to TRBD1. The germline CDR1 and CDR2 sequences are SGHRS and YFSETQ. The CDR3 has 15 amino acids. Trimming at V came to 4 bases and at J to 0 bases, leaving 3 bases not matched to a gene. The CDR3 spells CASSDGQGSNQPQHF. The CDR3 DNA sequence: TGCGCCAGCAGCGACGGACAGGGTAGCAATCAGCCCCAGCATTTT.

The chain combines TRBV5-1 with TRBJ1-1; D remains unclear. This CDR3 comprises 16 residues. The V end was cut by 1 base, the J end by 2 bases, with 15 bases between. CDR1 is SGHRS and CDR2 is YFSETQ in the germline V gene. CDR3 region: CASSLWGGMENTEAFF. Written as DNA, the CDR3 is TGCGCCAGCAGCTTGTGGGGAGGGATGGAAAACACTGAAGCTTTCTTT.

The CDR3 bases are TGCGCCAGCAGGGGGTGGGGAGACTCTGGAAACACCATATATTTT. It codes for CASRGWGDSGNTIYF. V gene TRBV5-1 combines with J gene TRBJ1-3; no reliable D call. Germline V gene lookup returns CDR1 SGHRS and CDR2 YFSETQ. V shed 5 bases and J shed 0 bases, with 12 bases lying between them. This CDR3 is 15 amino acids long.

V gene TRBV2 combines with J gene TRBJ2-3, with 7 bases that match TRBD1. V was clipped by 7 bases and J by 0 bases; unmatched bases: 7. From germline, CDR1 is SNHLY and CDR2 FYNNEI. This CDR3 has 15 residues. This CDR3 reads CASTGPGQSTDTQYF. In nucleotides, the CDR3 is TGTGCCAGCACGGGACCGGGACAGAGCACAGATACGCAGTATTTT.

The chain couples TRBV14 to TRBJ1-2; a weak D match, TRBD1 (6 bases). CDR1 SGHDN and CDR2 FVKESK come from the germline V gene. Trimming cost V 0 bases and J 4 bases, with 15 bases left between them. CDR3 length: 16 amino acids. The CDR3 reads CASSQDWGGRLYGYTF. The CDR3 region has the DNA TGTGCCAGCAGCCAAGATTGGGGGGGGCGCCTCTATGGCTACACCTTC.

About this clone itself: The DNA is left out, because the CDR3 cannot be placed on it with certainty; the CDR3 is given as TCRdb lists it. The V call is TRBV27, the J call TRBJ1-5. With termini counted, the CDR3 has 13 amino acids. The V gene's germline CDR1 is MNHEY and CDR2 SMNVEV (reference sequence). CDR3 sequence reads: CASSSSRNQPQHF.

The rearrangement links TRBV5-8 to TRBJ2-3; unclear D gene. V lost 2 bases and J 6 bases, leaving 4 bases between the germline ends. The CDR3 has 11 amino acids. Germline V CDR1 and CDR2: SGHTS, YDEGEE. The CDR3 reads CASSLVDTQYF. As DNA, the CDR3 is TGTGCCAGCAGCTTAGTTGATACGCAGTATTTT.

The table lists this clone with a count of one. This chain links TRBV11-3 with TRBJ1-1; TRBD1 is a possible D gene (6 bases). Germline CDR1 SGHNT, CDR2 YENEEA. V lost 3 bases, J lost 1 base, and 6 bases lay in between. The CDR3 sequence is 13 residues long. CDR3: CASSLGQNTEAFF. The CDR3, as DNA: TGTGCCAGCAGCTTGGGACAGAACACTGAAGCTTTCTTT.

The chain joins TRBV6-1 to TRBJ1-2, with no clear D. Trimming took 6 bases from V and 3 from J, leaving 8 bases between them. Germline V gene sequence: CDR1 MNHNS, CDR2 SASEGT. The CDR3 is 12 residues long. The CDR3 loop is CASRDGYYGYTF. The CDR3 coding sequence is TGTGCCAGCAGAGACGGTTACTATGGCTACACCTTC.

V gene TRBV19 combines with J gene TRBJ1-2; maybe TRBD1 (5 bases). The CDR3 runs 15 residues. CDR1 and CDR2 from the germline V gene are LNHDA and SQIVND (reference sequence). Trimming removed 4 bases at V and 8 bases at J, with 20 bases between. CDR3 sequence (DNA): TGTGCCAGTAGTAGCGATCCGGGGCCTAATGGCGGCTACACCTTC. Its protein product is CASSSDPGPNGGYTF.

V is TRBV9 and J is TRBJ2-1, with a tentative D call TRBD2 (5 bases). The CDR3 has 16 residues. Trimming shortened V by 1 base and J by 2 bases, and 13 bases separated the two germline ends. Germline V gives CDR1 SGDLS, CDR2 YYNGEE. The CDR3 bases are TGTGCCAGCAGCGTACACGGGATTAGTCCCTACAATGAGCAGTTCTTC. It encodes CASSVHGISPYNEQFF.

This clone appeared a few times. The chain combines TRBV19 with TRBJ1-2; no reliable D call. Germline CDR1 is LNHDA and CDR2 is SQIVND (reference sequence). This CDR3 contains 15 residues. V lost 3 bases, J lost 4 bases, and 15 bases lay in between. The CDR3: CASSMMSGLSYGYTF. The DNA of the CDR3 is TGTGCCAGTAGTATGATGTCGGGTCTTAGCTATGGCTACACCTTC.

Here the CDR3 reads CAWSVVGNYGYTF. The CDR3 nucleotides are TGTGCCTGGAGTGTAGTGGGGAACTATGGCTACACCTTC. V is TRBV30 and J is TRBJ1-2; D remains unclear. Trimming stripped 0 bases from V and 2 bases from J, with 7 bases between. The CDR3 totals 13 residues. Germline lookup yields CDR1 GTSNPN and CDR2 SVGIG (reference sequence).

The chain carries TRBV28 and TRBJ2-3; D gene uncertain. The V end was cut by 5 bases, the J end by 0 bases, with 12 bases between. This CDR3 contains 15 residues. Germline CDR1 is MDHEN and CDR2 is SYDVKM. Here the CDR3 DNA reads TGTGCCAGCAGTCAACCGACACCTAGCACAGATACGCAGTATTTT. It is translated as CASSQPTPSTDTQYF. Full variable domain (remainder filled in from reference TRBV28 and TRBJ2-3): DVKVTQSSRYLVKRTGEKVFLECVQDMDHENMFWYRQDPGLGLRLIYFSYDVKMKEKGDIPEGYSVSREKKERFSLILESASTNQTSMYLCASSQPTPSTDTQYFGPGTRLTVL.

The V and J genes are TRBV9 and TRBJ1-6; a weak D match, TRBD1 (5 bases). Trimming stripped 4 bases from V and 9 bases from J, with 20 bases between. The germline V gene has CDR1 SGDLS and CDR2 YYNGEE. This CDR3 has 16 residues. Written as DNA, the CDR3 is TGTGCCAGCAGCCCTCAGGGAGGCCAAGGTGCTTCACCCCTCCACTTT. Protein sequence: CASSPQGGQGASPLHF.

This chain connects TRBV2 to TRBJ2-1; 11 nucleotides agree with TRBD2. This CDR3 has 15 residues. Germline CDR1 SNHLY, CDR2 FYNNEI. V lost 4 bases and J lost 9; bases outside the gene matches: 8. The CDR3 bases are TGTGCCAGCAGTGTAGCGGGGGGGCCTATCGTTGAGCAGTTCTTC. It is translated as CASSVAGGPIVEQFF.

The chain employs TRBV6-5 and TRBJ1-1; the D gene is possibly TRBD1 (5 bases). The ends were cut back, 6 bases at V and 10 bases at J, with 21 bases in the middle. CDR1 is MNHEY and CDR2 is SVGAGI in the germline V gene. The CDR3 is made up of 14 amino acids. The CDR3 here is CASRGTAAAVGAFF. CDR3 DNA sequence: TGTGCCAGCAGAGGGACGGCCGCAGCCGTAGGAGCTTTCTTT.

This chain joins TRBV6-6 and TRBJ2-6; no clear D. The CDR3 contains 12 residues. Germline V gene lookup returns CDR1 MNHNY and CDR2 SVGAGI (reference sequence). V was pared by 6 bases and J by 2 bases, with 2 bases between. CDR3 sequence: CASSPGANVLTF. In DNA, the CDR3 is TGTGCCAGCAGCCCTGGGGCCAACGTCCTGACTTTC.

This chain uses TRBV6-1 with TRBJ2-7, with 7 bases matching TRBD1. Germline-derived CDR1 and CDR2 are MNHNS and SASEGT. This CDR3 has 15 amino acids. The V and J ends lost 4 bases and 2 bases, in that order; junction bases with no gene match: 8. The DNA of the CDR3 is TGTGCCAGCAGTGGACGTTGGGGACAGACCTACGAGCAGTACGTC. Translating it yields CASSGRWGQTYEQYV.

J is TRBJ1-2 and V is TRBV27; D not certain. With 3 bases removed from V and 3 bases from J, the gap between germline ends came to 8 bases. In germline, CDR1 is MNHEY, CDR2 SMNVEV (reference sequence). The CDR3 extends over 13 amino acids. The CDR3 loop reads CASSFGPDYGYTF. The CDR3 DNA follows: TGTGCCAGCAGTTTTGGGCCAGACTATGGCTACACCTTC.

CDR3: CASSQRGIAGLSYNEQFF. The CDR3 DNA reads TGCGCCAGCAGCCAACGCGGGATAGCGGGGCTCTCCTACAATGAGCAGTTCTTC. The chain carries TRBV4-3 and TRBJ2-1; 8 bases align to TRBD2. V dropped 2 bases and J dropped 0; count of bases not matched to a gene: 9. CDR1 is LGHNA and CDR2 is YSLEER in the germline V gene. This CDR3 contains 18 residues.

The chain joins TRBV7-6 to TRBJ1-6, with TRBD1 matching 10 bases. This CDR3 has 15 residues. Trimming took 3 bases from V and 7 from J; bases not matched to a gene: 3. Germline V gene lookup returns CDR1 SGHVS and CDR2 FNYEAQ. CDR3 nucleotides: TGTGCCAGCAGCTTGGGACAGGGGAAGAATTCACCCCTCCACTTT. Translating gives CASSLGQGKNSPLHF.

The CDR3 is CASSLSVAAGFSNEQFF. CDR3 coding DNA: TGTGCCAGCAGCTTGTCGGTAGCGGCGGGGTTTTCCAATGAGCAGTTCTTC. The chain employs TRBV5-4 and TRBJ2-1; a weak D match, TRBD2 (6 bases). This CDR3 is built from 17 residues. Trimming pared 1 base from V and 6 bases from J, leaving 20 bases between. The germline V gene encodes CDR1 SGHNT and CDR2 YYREEE (reference sequence).

V is TRBV6-5 and J is TRBJ1-6, with unresolved D. There are 15 residues in the CDR3. The germline gives CDR1 MNHEY, CDR2 SVGAGI. Trimming shortened V by 4 bases and J by 2 bases, and 9 bases separated the two germline ends. The DNA for the CDR3 is TGTGCCAGCAGTTCCGCACGGACCTATAATTCACCCCTCCACTTT. Translation: CASSSARTYNSPLHF.

The chain is built from TRBV29-1 and TRBJ1-2; D is perhaps TRBD1 (6 bases). Germline V lookup: CDR1 SQVTM, CDR2 ANQGSEA. V was pared by 5 bases and J by 3 bases, with 10 bases between. The CDR3 is made up of 12 amino acids. CDR3 sequence (DNA): TGCAGCGTTCTACAGGGTGACTATGGCTACACCTTC. Protein product: CSVLQGDYGYTF.

V and J are TRBV28 and TRBJ1-3; D call uncertain. The CDR3 has 15 residues. Looked up from germline, CDR1 is MDHEN and CDR2 is SYDVKM. V shed 8 bases and J shed 0 bases, with 14 bases lying between them. The CDR3 region is CASGETFLSGNTIYF. In DNA form, the CDR3 reads TGTGCCAGCGGAGAAACTTTTCTCTCTGGAAACACCATATATTTT.